Described below is a single T cell receptor (beta chain) sequence and its context. Its cognate antigen is unknown. V shed 8 bases, J shed 7 bases, and the junction held 7 bases outside the gene matches. Germline lookup yields CDR1 SQVTM and CDR2 ANQGSEA. There are 12 residues in the CDR3. The record originates from a study of blood T cells in healthy people across ages. Study outcomes and limitations: Estimates of total diversity, which came from one million sequenced T cells, were considered to be underestimates. Higher diversity and more naive CD4+ cells were features of long-lived donors, compared to aged donors.

For the second PCR, which ran for about 7 to 11 cycles, a sample-barcoded 5' primer and a J-beta primer mix were used. TCRdb redid the calling of the 5' RACE reads with MiXCR, one entry per CDR3 protein. The profile shows roughly 500,000 distinct CDR3 sequences, approximately 27% of them singletons. The sequenced sample consisted of blood. The clonotype comes from a woman aged 70 to 79 in good health. The chain links TRBV29-1 to TRBJ1-2; 10 bases align to TRBD1. The CDR3 sequence is CSSKTGGFGYTF. The CDR3 DNA follows: TGCAGCTCAAAGACAGGGGGCTTTGGCTACACCTTC.